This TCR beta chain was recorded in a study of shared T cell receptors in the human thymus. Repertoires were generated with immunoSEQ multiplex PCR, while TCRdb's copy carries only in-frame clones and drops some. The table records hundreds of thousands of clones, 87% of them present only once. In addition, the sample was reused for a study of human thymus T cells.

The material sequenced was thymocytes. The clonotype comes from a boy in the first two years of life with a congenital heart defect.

The CDR3 protein is CASSSIIGHYEQYF. The CDR3 region has the DNA TGTGCCAGCAGTTCCATTATAGGACACTACGAGCAGTACTTC. V usage is TRBV28 and J usage is TRBJ2-7, with a tentative D call TRBD1 (5 bases). Trimming cost V 4 bases and J 3 bases, with 13 bases left between them. The CDR3 length is 14 residues. The V gene's germline CDR1 is MDHEN and CDR2 SYDVKM.